This TCR beta chain was profiled in a study of cytomegalovirus exposure and HLA in healthy donors. Study-level points and caveats: Later genetic work tied a missense DCLRE1C variant to beta-chain V and J trimming. Some V segments, TRBV6-2 and TRBV6-3 among them, were indistinguishable and were therefore excluded. Researchers had no immune exposure information except CMV serostatus available.

Germline lookup yields CDR1 SGHRS and CDR2 YFSETQ. V was shortened by 0 bases and J by 0 bases, with 24 bases between the two germline ends. The CDR3 is 20 residues long. A word on this clone: Its antigen is not identified.

Donors in the study were healthy people who gave bone marrow. PCR involved 60 Vbeta and 13 Jbeta primers. Clones were sequenced by immunoSEQ multiplex PCR, and TCRdb holds only the in-frame ones, with some missing. The table lists some 160,000 clones, 60% to 85% of them singletons. The genes are TRBV5-1 and TRBJ1-1; D is uncertain. The source of this sequence is a woman in her thirties or forties in good health and CMV-seronegative. Specimen: PBMCs. The CDR3 nucleotides are TGCGCCAGCAGCTTGGTCCTGGCGGGAGGTCGGAACATCATGAACACTGAAGCTTTCTTT. Protein: CASSLVLAGGRNIMNTEAFF.